These T cell receptor beta chains were read from a single sample in a study of naive and memory T cell subsets. Each CDR3 protein gets one entry after TCRdb re-called the UMI-ligation and nested PCR reads with MiXCR. The table records about 120,000 distinct CDR3 sequences, 36% of them present only once. The sample comprised central memory CD4+ T cells from blood. Every receptor here comes from a human donor in good health. Each CDR3 is given with its conserved first and last residue. Fields, in order: J gene, CDR3 length, clone size, V gene, D gene, CDR3 DNA, CDR3 protein. D genes are given only for firm matches. Size is omitted from some rows. Given values are once, few, many or a class for expanded clones.

TRBJ2-5 14 - TRBV7-3 - TGTGCCAGCAGCTCCGGGCCGGATGAAGAGACCCAGTACTTC CASSSGPDEETQYF
TRBJ2-7 13 few TRBV5-8 - TGTGCCAGCAGCAGCCGACAGCTCCGCGAGCAGTACTTC CASSSRQLREQYF
TRBJ2-3 15 few TRBV29-1 TRBD1 TGCAGCGGCCGAGACAGGGGAAGAAACCCCCCAGTGCAGTATTTT CSGRDRGRNPPVQYF
TRBJ2-1 14 few TRBV20-1 - TGCAGTGCTAGAGAGCCTCTTGGGGGCAATGAGCAGTTCTTC CSAREPLGGNEQFF
TRBJ2-7 14 - TRBV27 - TGTGCCAGCAGACTCGAGGTGCGGGGGCATGAGCAGTACTTC CASRLEVRGHEQYF
TRBJ1-1 16 few TRBV27 - TGTGCCAGCAGTTTATCGGAGCCGGTTCAGAACACTGAAGCTTTCTTT CASSLSEPVQNTEAFF
TRBJ2-7 15 - TRBV20-1 TRBD2 TGCAGTGCTCCCGTCGCTAGCGGGAGTTACTACGAGCAGTACTTC CSAPVASGSYYEQYF
TRBJ2-3 15 few TRBV28 - TGTGCCAGCAGGGAACAGGGGGGGTCCACAGATACGCAGTATTTT CASREQGGSTDTQYF
TRBJ2-7 13 - TRBV20-1 TRBD2 TGCAGTGCTTCTAGCGGGAGGTTCGACGAGCAGTACTTC CSASSGRFDEQYF
TRBJ2-5 15 few TRBV23-1 - TGCGCCAGCAGTCAAACCCACAGATGGCGAGAGACCCAGTACTTC CASSQTHRWRETQYF
TRBJ2-7 15 - TRBV18 TRBD2 TGTGCCAGCTCACCACGGCGGGAGAGGTCCTACGAGCAGTACTTC CASSPRRERSYEQYF
TRBJ2-1 16 - TRBV19 - TGTGCCAGTAGTTTACTTAGCGGCTCCGCCTACAATGAGCAGTTCTTC CASSLLSGSAYNEQFF
TRBJ2-1 15 few TRBV2 - TGTGCCAGCAGCTTGCAGGGATTGTCCTACAATGAGCAGTTCTTC CASSLQGLSYNEQFF
TRBJ2-7 17 many TRBV28 TRBD2 TGTGCCAGCAGTTTATCTGGACTAGCGGGTTCCCGGGGAGGGCAGTACTTC CASSLSGLAGSRGGQYF
TRBJ2-1 13 few TRBV5-1 - TGCGCCAGCAGCTTGGCCAGTGTTTCTGAGCAGTTCTTC CASSLASVSEQFF
TRBJ2-7 15 - TRBV4-3 - TGCGCCAGCAGCCAAGATTCCCAGGGAGGTTACGAGCAGTACTTC CASSQDSQGGYEQYF
TRBJ1-2 12 few TRBV20-1 - TGCAGTGCTAGACTGGACAGCTATGGCTACACCTTC CSARLDSYGYTF
TRBJ2-1 16 - TRBV7-8 TRBD2 TGTGCCAGCAGCCCCCTTCTAGCGGGAGTTTACAATGAGCAGTTCTTC CASSPLLAGVYNEQFF
TRBJ2-1 15 few TRBV10-3 - TGTGCCATCAGCCAAGCGAAGAGACAGGTCGATGAGCAGTTCTTC CAISQAKRQVDEQFF
TRBJ2-5 15 many TRBV20-1 TRBD2 TGCAGTGCTAGAGATAGCGGGCAGTTTCAAGAGACCCAGTACTTC CSARDSGQFQETQYF
TRBJ2-7 13 - TRBV20-1 TRBD1 TGCAGTGCTAGTGGGGACAGCTCCTACGAGCAGTACTTC CSASGDSSYEQYF
TRBJ1-1 14 few TRBV28 - TGTGCCAGCAGTTTAACCACAAGGGGGACTGAAGCTTTCTTT CASSLTTRGTEAFF
TRBJ2-7 12 - TRBV5-1 - TGCGCCAGCAGCACCCAGGGGCACGAGCAGTACTTC CASSTQGHEQYF
TRBJ1-2 14 - TRBV20-1 - TGCAGTGCTAGAAGAGACAGGACTAACTATGGCTACACCTTC CSARRDRTNYGYTF
TRBJ2-1 14 - TRBV15 TRBD2 TGTGCCACCAGCGTCGGACTAGCGGGCAATGAGCAGTTCTTC CATSVGLAGNEQFF
TRBJ2-4 13 few TRBV27 - TGTGCCAGGACCCTCCCGGCCGAAAACATTCAGTACTTC CARTLPAENIQYF
TRBJ2-1 12 - TRBV29-1 TRBD1 TGCAGCGGCCGACAGGGGGCGTATGAGCAGTTCTTC CSGRQGAYEQFF
TRBJ2-1 18 - TRBV12-3/TRBV12-4 TRBD2 TGTGCCAGCAGTTCAATTCTACTAGCGCCCAGCTCCTACAATGAGCAGTTCTTC CASSSILLAPSSYNEQFF
TRBJ2-1 15 few TRBV20-1 - TGCAGTGCTAGAGCCGTCGGGGACGGTACGAATAAGCAGTTCTTC CSARAVGDGTNKQFF
TRBJ2-2 17 few TRBV12-3/TRBV12-4 - TGTGCCAGCAGTCCCCGAAGGACAGCGGCGAACACCGGGGAGCTGTTTTTT CASSPRRTAANTGELFF
TRBJ1-1 14 - TRBV29-1 - TGCAGCGTTCAATCCTATACTCAGAACACTGAAGCTTTCTTT CSVQSYTQNTEAFF
TRBJ2-5 13 - TRBV7-7 TRBD2 TGTGCCAGCAGCAGGGACTACGGGGAGACCCAGTACTTC CASSRDYGETQYF
TRBJ2-7 15 - TRBV12-3/TRBV12-4 TRBD2 TGTGCCAGCAGTTTTCGGACTAGTATCTCCTACGAGCAGTACTTC CASSFRTSISYEQYF
TRBJ1-5 15 - TRBV6-2/TRBV6-3 - TGTGCCAGCAGTTACTGGGGGGGGGCTAATCAGCCCCAGCATTTT CASSYWGGANQPQHF
TRBJ2-2 17 many TRBV20-1 TRBD2 TGCAGTGCTAGTCGACTAGCGGGAGGGCCTCTCACCGGGGAGCTGTTTTTT CSASRLAGGPLTGELFF
TRBJ2-7 13 - TRBV12-3/TRBV12-4 - TGTGCCAGCAGTTTGGGGAAGGACTACGAGCAGTACTTC CASSLGKDYEQYF
TRBJ2-1 14 - TRBV27 - TGTGCCAGCAGGAGAGGGAGTTCCTACAATGAGCAGTTCTTC CASRRGSSYNEQFF
TRBJ2-1 19 - TRBV6-6 TRBD2 TGTGCCAGCAGTTATGGTCTCGGGAGAGCGGGAGGTGCCTACAATGAGCAGTTCTTC CASSYGLGRAGGAYNEQFF
TRBJ2-1 15 once TRBV29-1 TRBD2 TGCAGCGTCTCTAGCGGGAGGGCGGGGGTCAATGAGCAGTTCTTC CSVSSGRAGVNEQFF
TRBJ2-1 15 - TRBV28 TRBD2 TGTGCCAGCAGCCCCGAAGTAGCGGGATACAATGAGCAGTTCTTC CASSPEVAGYNEQFF
TRBJ2-2 18 few TRBV5-1 - TGCGCCAGCAAACGGACGGGGGAAGGCCTCATGAACACCGGGGAGCTGTTTTTT CASKRTGEGLMNTGELFF
TRBJ1-2 12 - TRBV28 - TGTGCCAGCAGTCCGAACCGATATGGCTACACCTTC CASSPNRYGYTF
TRBJ2-3 14 many TRBV7-2 - TGTGCCAGCAGCTTTAGCGGAAGCACAGATACGCAGTATTTT CASSFSGSTDTQYF
TRBJ1-5 15 many TRBV6-2/TRBV6-3 - TGTGCCAGCAGGATGGCAGTTATTAGCAATCAGCCCCAGCATTTT CASRMAVISNQPQHF
TRBJ2-4 17 once TRBV6-2/TRBV6-3 TRBD1 TGTGCCAGCAGTTTCCCGGGACAGGGTGTCGCCAAAAACATTCAGTACTTC CASSFPGQGVAKNIQYF
TRBJ1-1 15 few TRBV10-3 TRBD1 TGTGCCATCAGTGACAGGACAGGAGGCGATACTGAAGCTTTCTTT CAISDRTGGDTEAFF
TRBJ1-1 16 few TRBV5-1 - TGCGCCAGCAGCTTGGGAGCAAGACAAGGGAACACTGAAGCTTTCTTT CASSLGARQGNTEAFF
TRBJ1-1 12 - TRBV15 - TGTGCCACCAGCATCAGAAACACTGAAGCTTTCTTT CATSIRNTEAFF
TRBJ1-1 17 - TRBV28 TRBD1 TGTGCCAGCACCTCGGCAGGGACAGGGAAAATGAACACTGAAGCTTTCTTT CASTSAGTGKMNTEAFF
TRBJ2-3 19 - TRBV28 - TGTGCCAGCAGTTTATTTTCGGGGACAGCCAAGCGGGGTGCAGATACGCAGTATTTT CASSLFSGTAKRGADTQYF
TRBJ2-5 12 - TRBV6-1 - TGTGCCAGCAGTGAAGGGACTTCAGCCCAGTACTTC CASSEGTSAQYF
TRBJ1-2 11 - TRBV6-1 TRBD1 TGTGCCAGCGGACGGACAGGGGTACACACCTTC CASGRTGVHTF
TRBJ2-1 16 many TRBV6-5 TRBD2 TGTGCCAGCAGTCGACTCGGGAGCGGGAGTTACAATGAGCAGTTCTTC CASSRLGSGSYNEQFF